The 14 T cell receptor beta chains given below trace back to one sample, sequenced in a study of post-analysis software for immune sequencing data. Prepared TCR beta cDNA libraries contained unique molecular identifiers. TCRdb independently ran MiXCR on the PCR reads; one entry per CDR3 protein. The table has hundreds of thousands of distinct CDR3 sequences, around 47% seen once; the top ten hold around 1.7%. Points from the study as a whole: Compared with controls, patients had more of 4 or 5 TRBV segments, including TRBV5-6, TRBV5-1 and TRBV20-1.

Antigens for these TCRs are unknown. The sample consisted of blood. The receptors here all came from a girl under 18 with multiple sclerosis.

The rearrangement joins TRBV5-1 to TRBJ2-4, with D tentatively TRBD2 (5 bases). Gene TRBJ2-7 matches the end of the DNA better, so the J call may be wrong. The CDR3 spans 12 residues. CDR1 is SGHRS, CDR2 YFSETQ, per germline. The chain's CDR3 is CASSPVEDEQYF. CDR3 in DNA: TGCGCCAGCAGCCCGGTGGAGGACGAGCAGTACTTC.

This clonotype was observed a few times. The CDR3 loop reads CASSGRYDTEAFF. CDR3 bases: TGTGCCAGCAGCGGACGCTACGACACTGAAGCTTTCTTT. The chain employs TRBV9 and TRBJ1-1; D remains ambiguous. Deletions cut 3 bases from V and 3 bases from J, with 9 bases between. Germline CDR1 is SGDLS and CDR2 is YYNGEE. The CDR3 covers 13 residues.

This clonotype has a handful of counts. This chain links TRBV5-1 with TRBJ2-7, with D hard to call. Between the trimmed V and J ends, which lost 0 bases and 5 bases, there was a span of 9 bases. Looked up from germline, CDR1 is SGHRS and CDR2 is YFSETQ. This CDR3 is 13 amino acids long. The CDR3 bases are TGCGCCAGCAGCTTGGGGTCATTGGACGAGCAGTACTTC. Residues: CASSLGSLDEQYF.

This chain links TRBV6-5 with TRBJ1-1; D remains ambiguous. The CDR3 has 16 residues. V dropped 0 bases and J dropped 4 bases, with 15 bases sitting between them. Germline CDR1 and CDR2: MNHEY and SVGAGI. CDR3 sequence: CASSYSAFSEGTEAFF. Written as DNA, the CDR3 is TGTGCCAGCAGTTACTCGGCATTCTCGGAGGGCACTGAAGCTTTCTTT.

The chain employs TRBV6-5 and TRBJ2-1; D tentatively reads TRBD1 or TRBD2 (6 bases each). This CDR3 has 16 amino acids. The V and J ends lost 0 bases and 6 bases respectively, with 15 bases between them. CDR1 is MNHEY, CDR2 SVGAGI, per germline. DNA of the CDR3: TGTGCCAGCAGTTACTCGCCGGGGGCTATGCTCAATGAGCAGTTCTTC. Protein product: CASSYSPGAMLNEQFF.

This rearrangement joins TRBV7-9 to TRBJ2-1; 10 positions agree with TRBD1. CDR1 and CDR2 from the germline V gene are SEHNR and FQNEAQ (reference sequence). The CDR3 spans 15 residues. Trimming at V came to 3 bases and at J to 5 bases, leaving 4 bases not matched to a gene. The CDR3 region is CASSFWDRGDNEQFF. The CDR3 DNA sequence: TGTGCCAGCAGCTTCTGGGACAGGGGAGACAATGAGCAGTTCTTC.

The chain employs TRBV20-1 and TRBJ2-7; 8 bases are a match to TRBD2. Germline values: CDR1 DFQATT, CDR2 SNEGSKA (reference sequence). V gave up 1 base and J gave up 3 bases; unmatched junction bases: 5. This CDR3 has 14 amino acids. The CDR3 DNA follows: TGCAGTGCTAGAGCTACTAGCGGAAACTACGAGCAGTACTTC. Its translation: CSARATSGNYEQYF.

This clonotype has a handful of counts. This sequence joins TRBV7-2 and TRBJ2-5; 9 bases match TRBD1. Germline V CDR1 and CDR2: SGHTA, FQGNSA. This CDR3 has 14 residues. V lost 4 bases to trimming and J lost 11 bases; unmatched junction nucleotides: 11. CDR3 in amino acids: CASSWGQGNYVQYF. CDR3 DNA: TGTGCCAGCAGCTGGGGACAGGGTAACTACGTGCAGTACTTC. The whole variable domain, remainder taken from reference TRBV7-2 and TRBJ2-5, is GAGVSQSPSNKVTEKGKDVELRCDPISGHTALYWYRQSLGQGLEFLIYFQGNSAPDKSGLPSDRFSAERTGGSVSTLTIQRTQQEDSAVYLCASSWGQGNYVQYFGPGTRLLVL.

This clonotype was recorded a few times. The V and J genes are TRBV12-3 or TRBV12-4 and TRBJ2-5; 10 bases map to TRBD1. The J call may be mistaken, given a closer DNA end match to TRBJ2-7. This CDR3 has 16 amino acids. CDR3 sequence: CASSFWGQGQEYEQYF. CDR3 DNA: TGTGCCAGCAGTTTTTGGGGACAGGGGCAGGAATACGAGCAGTACTTC.

CDR3 residues: CASSLSGLAGNEQFF. The CDR3 region has the DNA TGCGCCAGCAGCCTATCGGGACTAGCGGGAAATGAGCAGTTCTTC. V and J are TRBV4-1 and TRBJ2-1; 13 positions match TRBD2. The V gene end was trimmed by 4 bases and the J gene end by 7 bases; junction bases not matched to a gene: 4. CDR1 is MGHRA, CDR2 YSYEKL, per germline. This CDR3 contains 15 residues.

This chain connects TRBV3-1 to TRBJ1-2, with a possible D match to TRBD1 (5 bases). V lost 2 bases to trimming and J lost 6 bases, with 13 bases between them. From germline, CDR1 is LGHDT and CDR2 YNNKEL (reference sequence). There are 14 residues in the CDR3. The CDR3: CASSQPTEGNGYTF. CDR3 sequence (DNA): TGTGCCAGCAGCCAACCGACAGAGGGTAATGGCTACACCTTC.

This clonotype was recorded once. At one end, the junction sequence differs from germline, possibly due to a read error. The chain combines TRBV5-6 with TRBJ2-3; 8 bases line up with TRBD2. CDR3 length: 16 residues. The germline V gene encodes CDR1 SGHDT and CDR2 YYEEEE. The CDR3 here is CTSSLWTSFQTDTQYF. In nucleotides, the CDR3 is TGTACCAGCAGCCTATGGACTAGCTTCCAGACAGATACGCAGTATTTT.

Here the CDR3 reads CASSFRTGIYEQYF. The CDR3 region has the DNA TGTGCCAGCAGTTTCAGGACAGGGATATACGAGCAGTACTTC. The chain joins TRBV12-3 or TRBV12-4 to TRBJ2-5; TRBD1 aligns across 8 bases. Judging by the DNA end, TRBJ2-7 fits better; the J call may be wrong. There are 14 residues in the CDR3.

This clonotype has a handful of counts. The CDR3, as DNA: TGTGCCAGCAGTCTAACTCGCGGAGGAGGGTGGACCCAGTACTTC. This sequence encodes CASSLTRGGGWTQYF. This chain links TRBV6-5 with TRBJ2-5, with D possibly being TRBD2 (6 bases). Trimming removed 5 bases from V and 7 bases from J, with 20 bases in between. There are 15 residues in the CDR3. Germline CDR1 MNHEY, CDR2 SVGAGI.